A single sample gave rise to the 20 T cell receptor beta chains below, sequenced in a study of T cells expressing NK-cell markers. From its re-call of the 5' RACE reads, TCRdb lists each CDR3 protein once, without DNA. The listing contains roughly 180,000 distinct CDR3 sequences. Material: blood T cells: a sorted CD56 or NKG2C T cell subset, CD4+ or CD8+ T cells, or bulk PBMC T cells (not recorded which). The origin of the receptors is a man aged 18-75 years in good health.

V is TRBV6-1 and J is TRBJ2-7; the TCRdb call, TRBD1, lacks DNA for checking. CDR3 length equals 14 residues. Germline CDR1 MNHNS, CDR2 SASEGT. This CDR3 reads CASSGLDTKDEQYF.

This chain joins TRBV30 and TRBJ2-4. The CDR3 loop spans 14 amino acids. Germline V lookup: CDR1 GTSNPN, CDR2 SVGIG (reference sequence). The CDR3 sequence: CAWEPGVAKNIQYF. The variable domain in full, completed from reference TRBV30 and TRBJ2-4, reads SQTIHQWPATLVQPVGSPLSLECTVEGTSNPNLYWYRQAAGRGLQLLFYSVGIGQISSEVPQNLSASRPQDRQFILSSKKLLLSDSGFYLCAWEPGVAKNIQYFGAGTRLSVL.

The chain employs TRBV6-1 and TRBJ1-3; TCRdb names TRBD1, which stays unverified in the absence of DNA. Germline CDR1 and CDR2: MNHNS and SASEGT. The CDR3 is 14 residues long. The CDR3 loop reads CASSEGTGGNTIYF.

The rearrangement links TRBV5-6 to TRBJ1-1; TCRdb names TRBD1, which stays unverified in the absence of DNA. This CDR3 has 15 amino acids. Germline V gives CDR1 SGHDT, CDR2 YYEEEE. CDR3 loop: CASSPWTGWNTEAFF.

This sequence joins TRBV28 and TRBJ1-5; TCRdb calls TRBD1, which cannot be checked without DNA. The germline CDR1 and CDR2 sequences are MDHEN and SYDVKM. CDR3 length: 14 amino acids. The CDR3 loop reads CASKIPGRSQPQHF.

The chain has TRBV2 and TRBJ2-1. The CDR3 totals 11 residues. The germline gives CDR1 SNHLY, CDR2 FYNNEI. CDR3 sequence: CASSWPDEQFF.

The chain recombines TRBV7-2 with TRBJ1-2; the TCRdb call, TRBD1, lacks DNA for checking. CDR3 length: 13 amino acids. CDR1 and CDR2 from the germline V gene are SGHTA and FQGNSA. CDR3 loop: CASSFQGDYGYTF.

CDR3: CATSIQGSNEQFF. The chain joins TRBV24-1 to TRBJ2-1; TCRdb returns TRBD1, unconfirmable since there is no DNA. Germline V gives CDR1 KGHDR, CDR2 SFDVKD. The CDR3 totals 13 residues.

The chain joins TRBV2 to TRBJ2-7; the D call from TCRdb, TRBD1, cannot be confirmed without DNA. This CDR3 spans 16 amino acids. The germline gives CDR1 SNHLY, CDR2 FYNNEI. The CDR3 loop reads CASSEQPGGLSYEQYF.

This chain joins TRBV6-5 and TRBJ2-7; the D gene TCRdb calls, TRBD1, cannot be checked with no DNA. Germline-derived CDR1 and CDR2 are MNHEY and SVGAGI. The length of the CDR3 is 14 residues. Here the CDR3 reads CASSYPPGSSEQYF.

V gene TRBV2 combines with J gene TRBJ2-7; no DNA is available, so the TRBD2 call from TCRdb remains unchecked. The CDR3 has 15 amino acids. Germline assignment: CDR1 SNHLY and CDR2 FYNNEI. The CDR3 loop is CASSDSSGGFYEQYF.

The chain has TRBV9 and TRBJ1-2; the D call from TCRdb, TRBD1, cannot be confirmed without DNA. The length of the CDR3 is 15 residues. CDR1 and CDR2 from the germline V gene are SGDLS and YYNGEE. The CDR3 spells CASSAGGTGHYGYTF. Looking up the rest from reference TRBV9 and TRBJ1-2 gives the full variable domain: DSGVTQTPKHLITATGQRVTLRCSPRSGDLSVYWYQQSLDQGLQFLIQYYNGEERAKGNILERFSAQQFPDLHSELNLSSLELGDSALYFCASSAGGTGHYGYTFGSGTRLTVV.

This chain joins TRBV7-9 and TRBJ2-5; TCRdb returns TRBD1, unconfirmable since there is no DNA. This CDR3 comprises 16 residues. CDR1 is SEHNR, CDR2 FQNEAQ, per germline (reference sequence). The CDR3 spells CASSFLQGPYQETQYF.

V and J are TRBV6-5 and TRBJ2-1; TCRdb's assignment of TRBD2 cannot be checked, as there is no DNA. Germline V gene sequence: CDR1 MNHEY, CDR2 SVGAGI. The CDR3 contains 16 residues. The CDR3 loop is CASNFDPTSGWGEQFF.

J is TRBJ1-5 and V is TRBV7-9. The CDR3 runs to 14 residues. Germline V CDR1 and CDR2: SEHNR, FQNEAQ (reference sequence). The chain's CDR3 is CASSLGQADQPQHF.

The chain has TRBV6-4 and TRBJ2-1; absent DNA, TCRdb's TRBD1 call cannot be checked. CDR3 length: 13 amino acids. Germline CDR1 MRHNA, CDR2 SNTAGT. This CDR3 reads CASSDSSPGEQFF.

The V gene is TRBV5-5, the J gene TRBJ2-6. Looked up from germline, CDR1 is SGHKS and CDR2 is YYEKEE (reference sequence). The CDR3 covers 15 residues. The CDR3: CASSLGSAGANVLTF.

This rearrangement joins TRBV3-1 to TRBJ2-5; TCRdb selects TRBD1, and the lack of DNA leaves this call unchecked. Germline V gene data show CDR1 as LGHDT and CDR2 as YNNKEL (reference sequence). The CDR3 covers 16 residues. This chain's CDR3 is CASSQALSTGGETQYF.

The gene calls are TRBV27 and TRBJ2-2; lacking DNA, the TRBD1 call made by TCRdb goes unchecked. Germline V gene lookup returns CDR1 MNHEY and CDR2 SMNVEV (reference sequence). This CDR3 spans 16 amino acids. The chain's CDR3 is CASSPTGGMDTGELFF.

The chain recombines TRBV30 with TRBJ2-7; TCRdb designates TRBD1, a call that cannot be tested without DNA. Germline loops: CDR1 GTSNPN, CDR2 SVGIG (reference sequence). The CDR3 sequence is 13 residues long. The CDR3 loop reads CASGAGGAYEQYF. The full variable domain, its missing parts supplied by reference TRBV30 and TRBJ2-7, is SQTIHQWPATLVQPVGSPLSLECTVEGTSNPNLYWYRQAAGRGLQLLFYSVGIGQISSEVPQNLSASRPQDRQFILSSKKLLLSDSGFYLCASGAGGAYEQYFGPGTRLTVT.